This T cell receptor beta chain is drawn from a study of CD8 T cells in ankylosing spondylitis. Study results and limitations: Disease-linked clones proved CD8+ and comparatively uncommon in peripheral blood. In ankylosing spondylitis blood, a motif of roughly 8 highly homologous TCR beta variants appeared characteristic. Significantly higher representation of disease-linked clones was reported for matched ankylosing spondylitis synovial fluid. Reactive arthritis synovial fluid and blood previously showed some of these motif variants.

Note on this clonotype: Its antigen is not identified.

The CDR3 runs to 15 residues. Per the germline V gene, CDR1 is SGHRS and CDR2 is YFSETQ. Trimming removed 1 base at V and 0 bases at J, with 7 bases between. Quantitative 5'-RACE with molecular barcodes generated TCR beta libraries. MiXCR was run by TCRdb on the 5' RACE reads, yielding one entry per CDR3 protein. The sample consists of 670,000 or so distinct CDR3 sequences, around 19% of them appearing once. The material sequenced was blood, either unsorted or a sorted T cell fraction (not recorded which). The rearrangement links TRBV5-1 to TRBJ2-2; no definite D call. The TCR comes from a male donor with ankylosing spondylitis. The CDR3 protein is CASSLIRSNTGELFF. Written as DNA, the CDR3 is TGCGCCAGCAGCTTGATCAGATCGAACACCGGGGAGCTGTTTTTT.